Listed below are T cell receptor beta chains from one sample, sequenced in a study of beta chain features in type 1 diabetes. The assay was immunoSEQ multiplex PCR, and TCRdb's table has in-frame clones only and misses some. The profile shows roughly 300,000 clones, around 8% of them singletons. The specimen was central memory CD4+ T cells from blood. The source is a woman under 30 in good health. The CDR3 runs from the conserved cysteine through the conserved F or W. Fields, in order: J gene, clone size, V gene, D gene, CDR3 DNA, CDR3 protein. A D gene is named only where the DNA matches it firmly. Some rows have no size entry. The others give once, few or many, or a class for an expanded clone.

>TRBJ2-1|-|TRBV4-2|TRBD2
TGTGCCAGCAGCCAATCCCCGGGCGGGGGAGTACTCTACAATGAGCAGTTCTTC
CASSQSPGGGVLYNEQFF
>TRBJ2-7|-|TRBV4-2|-
TGTGCCAGCAGCCGCAACCCCCAGGGGAGGGGAGGAGTTTACGAGCAGTACTTC
CASSRNPQGRGGVYEQYF
>TRBJ1-5|many|TRBV4-1|-
TGCGCCAGCAGCCATTCCGGGGGCCCTGGGCAGCCCCAGCATTTT
CASSHSGGPGQPQHF
>TRBJ2-3|-|TRBV15|-
TGTGCCACCAGCAGAGATTTTGCGGCTAGCACAGATACGCAGTATTTT
CATSRDFAASTDTQYF
>TRBJ2-2|-|TRBV29-1|TRBD2
TGCAGCGTTGCGACTAGCGGGATTGGCGGGGAGCTGTTTTTT
CSVATSGIGGELFF
>TRBJ2-2|many|TRBV9|TRBD1
TGTGCCAGCAGCGTGAGTTCAGGGGGCGCGTCCACCGGGGAGCTGTTTTTT
CASSVSSGGASTGELFF
>TRBJ2-3|-|TRBV4-3|-
TGCGCCAGCAGCCAAGGTCGCCGGACAGATACGCAGTATTTT
CASSQGRRTDTQYF
>TRBJ2-5|few|TRBV15|-
TGTGCCACCAGGCGAAACCTCGAAGAGACCCAGTACTTC
CATRRNLEETQYF
>TRBJ2-7|few|TRBV11-2|TRBD1
TGTGCCAGCAGAAAATCGGGGACAGCCGCCTACGAGCAGTACTTC
CASRKSGTAAYEQYF
>TRBJ1-5|-|TRBV19|-
TGTGCCAGTAGTATGGGGGAGAGGCGGAATAGCAATCAGCCCCAGCATTTT
CASSMGERRNSNQPQHF
>TRBJ2-7|-|TRBV15|TRBD2
TGTGCCACCAGCAGAGATACTAGCGGGAGTCACCCCTACGAGCAGTACTTC
CATSRDTSGSHPYEQYF
>TRBJ2-5|-|TRBV5-1|-
TGCGCCAGCAGCTTGGCTGGGAGCCAAGAGACCCAGTACTTC
CASSLAGSQETQYF
>TRBJ2-1|few|TRBV10-3|-
TGTGCCATCGGGTCCTCCTACAATGAGCAGTTCTTC
CAIGSSYNEQFF
>TRBJ2-5|many|TRBV29-1|-
TGCAGCGTTGAAACGGAGACCCAGTACTTC
CSVETETQYF
>TRBJ2-7|-|TRBV7-2|-
TGTGCCAGCAGCTTTGGACAGAGAGACGAGCAGTACTTC
CASSFGQRDEQYF
>TRBJ2-3|few|TRBV2|-
TGTGCCAGCAGTTCCCGCTCAGATCATACGCAGTATTTT
CASSSRSDHTQYF
>TRBJ2-7|few|TRBV27|TRBD2
TGTGCCAGCAGTCCGAGGACTAGCGGGAGTTTCTACGAGCAGTACTTC
CASSPRTSGSFYEQYF
>TRBJ2-7|few|TRBV27|TRBD2
TGTGCCAGCAGTCTCGTGGTAGCGGGAACCAACGAGCAGTACTTC
CASSLVVAGTNEQYF
>TRBJ1-2|many|TRBV29-1|-
TGCAGCGTTGTCCAAGGGTATGGCTACACCTTC
CSVVQGYGYTF
>TRBJ2-3|-|TRBV5-1|TRBD2
TGCGCCAGCAGCTTTCTAGCGGGAACAGATACGCAGTATTTT
CASSFLAGTDTQYF
>TRBJ2-4|few|TRBV14|-
TGTGCCAGCAGCCATGGGGGGGCGACGTACATTCAGTACTTC
CASSHGGATYIQYF
>TRBJ1-1|-|TRBV6-5|-
TGTGCCAGCAGTAAGACAGTATGGGCTGAAGCTTTCTTT
CASSKTVWAEAFF
>TRBJ2-3|few|TRBV7-2|-
TGTGCCAGCAGCTTGAACAAGGGTACGCAGTATTTT
CASSLNKGTQYF
>TRBJ2-3|many|TRBV11-2|-
TGTGCCAGCAGCTTGACAGTGGCCACAGATACGCAGTATTTT
CASSLTVATDTQYF
>TRBJ2-1|few|TRBV19|-
TGTGCCAGTAGTCGAAACCGGGACAAGAATTACAATGAGCAGTTCTTC
CASSRNRDKNYNEQFF
>TRBJ2-7|many|TRBV6-6|TRBD2
TGTGCCAGCAGTTACTCAGGACTAGCTGACTACGAGCAGTACTTC
CASSYSGLADYEQYF
>TRBJ1-4|-|TRBV19|-
TGTGCCAGTAGTGTGACCCTTGAGAGTGAAAAACTGTTTTTT
CASSVTLESEKLFF
>TRBJ2-7|-|TRBV9|TRBD2
TGTGCCAGCAGCGTAGGCCCTAGCGGAGCCTACGAGCAGTACTTC
CASSVGPSGAYEQYF
>TRBJ2-7|-|TRBV6-5|-
TGTGCCAGCTCAGGGGCAGGGCTAAACTACGAGCAGTACTTC
CASSGAGLNYEQYF
>TRBJ1-5|many|TRBV6-1|-
TGTGCCAGCAGTGGAACGTGGGGGAGCAATCAGCCCCAGCATTTT
CASSGTWGSNQPQHF
>TRBJ1-2|few|TRBV5-6|TRBD1
TGTGCCAGCAGCTTAGGACAGGGTGTTGGCTACACCTTC
CASSLGQGVGYTF
>TRBJ2-1|few|TRBV5-5|-
TGTGCCAGCAGCTTGATCCACAATGAGCAGTTCTTC
CASSLIHNEQFF